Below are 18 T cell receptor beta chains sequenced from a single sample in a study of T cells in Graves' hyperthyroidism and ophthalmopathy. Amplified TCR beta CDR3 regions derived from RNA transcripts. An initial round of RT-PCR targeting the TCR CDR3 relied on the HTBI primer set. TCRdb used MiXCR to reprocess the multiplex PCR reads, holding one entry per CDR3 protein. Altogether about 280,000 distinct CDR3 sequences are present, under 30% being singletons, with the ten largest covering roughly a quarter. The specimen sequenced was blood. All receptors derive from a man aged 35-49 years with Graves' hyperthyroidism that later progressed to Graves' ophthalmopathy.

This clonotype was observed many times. CDR3 region: CASSFRQGGTGELFF. The CDR3 nucleotides read TGTGCCAGCAGTTTCCGGCAGGGCGGCACCGGGGAGCTGTTTTTT. The J gene is TRBJ2-2, the V gene TRBV12-3 or TRBV12-4; a possible D gene is TRBD1 (5 bases). This CDR3 is built from 15 residues. V shed 3 bases and J shed 4 bases, with 12 bases lying between them.

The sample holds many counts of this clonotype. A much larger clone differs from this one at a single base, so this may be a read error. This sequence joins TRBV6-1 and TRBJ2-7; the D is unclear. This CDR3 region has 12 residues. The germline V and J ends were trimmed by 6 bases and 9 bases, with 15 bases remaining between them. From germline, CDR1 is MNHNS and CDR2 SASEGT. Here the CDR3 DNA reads TGTGCCAGCAGAGGACCGGCGAACGGGCAGTACTTC. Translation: CASRGPANGQYF.

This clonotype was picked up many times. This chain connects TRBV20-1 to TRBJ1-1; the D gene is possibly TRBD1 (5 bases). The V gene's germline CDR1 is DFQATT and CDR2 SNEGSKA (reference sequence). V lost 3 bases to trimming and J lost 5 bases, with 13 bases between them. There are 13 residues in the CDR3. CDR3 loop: CSARGQHKTEAFF. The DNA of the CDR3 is TGCAGTGCTAGGGGGCAACACAAAACTGAAGCTTTCTTT.

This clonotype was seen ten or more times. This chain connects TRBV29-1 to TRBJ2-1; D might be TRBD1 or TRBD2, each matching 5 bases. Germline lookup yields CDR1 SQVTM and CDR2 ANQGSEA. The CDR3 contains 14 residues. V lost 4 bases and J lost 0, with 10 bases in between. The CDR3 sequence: CSVVGPPSYNEQFF. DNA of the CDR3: TGCAGCGTTGTGGGACCTCCCTCCTACAATGAGCAGTTCTTC.

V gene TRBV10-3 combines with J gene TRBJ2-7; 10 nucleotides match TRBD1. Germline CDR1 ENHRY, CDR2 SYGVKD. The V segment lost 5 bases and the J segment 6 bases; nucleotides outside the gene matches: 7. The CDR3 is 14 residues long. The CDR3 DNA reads TGTGCCATCAGTCCGGGACAGGGGCAGTTCGAGCAGTACTTC. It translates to CAISPGQGQFEQYF.

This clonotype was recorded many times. This CDR3 reads CATSRDVRVGSYEQYF. The CDR3 coding sequence is TGTGCCACCAGCAGAGATGTAAGAGTTGGCTCCTACGAGCAGTACTTC. V and J are TRBV15 and TRBJ2-7; D remains unclear. The CDR3 runs to 16 residues. CDR1 and CDR2 from the germline V gene are LNHNV and YYDKDF (reference sequence). V was pared by 0 bases and J by 0 bases, with 12 bases between.

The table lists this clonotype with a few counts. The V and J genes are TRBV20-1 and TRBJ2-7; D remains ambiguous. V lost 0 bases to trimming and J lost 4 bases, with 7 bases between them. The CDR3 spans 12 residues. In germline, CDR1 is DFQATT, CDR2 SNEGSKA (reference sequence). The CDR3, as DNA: TGCAGTGCTAGAGACGGTAGATACGAGCAGTACTTC. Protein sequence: CSARDGRYEQYF.

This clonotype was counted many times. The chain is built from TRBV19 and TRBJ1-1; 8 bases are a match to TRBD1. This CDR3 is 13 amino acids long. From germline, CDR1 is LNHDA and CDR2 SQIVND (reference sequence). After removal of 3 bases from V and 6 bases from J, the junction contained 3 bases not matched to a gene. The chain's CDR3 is CASSITGGAEAFF. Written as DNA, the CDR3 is TGTGCCAGTAGTATTACAGGGGGGGCTGAAGCTTTCTTT. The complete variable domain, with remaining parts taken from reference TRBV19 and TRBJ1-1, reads DGGITQSPKYLFRKEGQNVTLSCEQNLNHDAMYWYRQDPGQGLRLIYYSQIVNDFQKGDIAEGYSVSREKKESFPLTVTSAQKNPTAFYLCASSITGGAEAFFGQGTRLTVV.

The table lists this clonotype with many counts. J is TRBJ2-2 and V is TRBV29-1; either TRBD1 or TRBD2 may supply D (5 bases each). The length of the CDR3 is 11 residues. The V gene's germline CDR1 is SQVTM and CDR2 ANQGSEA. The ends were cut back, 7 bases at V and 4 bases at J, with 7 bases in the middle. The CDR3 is CSGGTTGELFF. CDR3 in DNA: TGCAGCGGTGGGACCACCGGGGAGCTGTTTTTT.

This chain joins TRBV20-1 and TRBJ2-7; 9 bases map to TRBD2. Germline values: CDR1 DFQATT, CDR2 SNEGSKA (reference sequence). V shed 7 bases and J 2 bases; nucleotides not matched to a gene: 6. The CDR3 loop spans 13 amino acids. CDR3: CSVAREGPYEQYF. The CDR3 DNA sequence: TGCAGTGTTGCGCGGGAGGGGCCCTACGAGCAGTACTTC.

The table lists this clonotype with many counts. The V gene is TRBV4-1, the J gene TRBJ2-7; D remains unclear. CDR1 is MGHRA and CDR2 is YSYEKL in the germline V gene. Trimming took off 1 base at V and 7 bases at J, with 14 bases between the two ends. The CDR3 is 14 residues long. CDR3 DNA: TGCGCCAGCAGCCAAGTTACCGGGCCCTGGGAGCAGTACTTC. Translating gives CASSQVTGPWEQYF.

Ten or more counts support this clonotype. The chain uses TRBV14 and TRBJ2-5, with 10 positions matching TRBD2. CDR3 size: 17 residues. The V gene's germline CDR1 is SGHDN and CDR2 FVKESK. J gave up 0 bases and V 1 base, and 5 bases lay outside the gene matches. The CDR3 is CASSQGVLAGYQETQYF. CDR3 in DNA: TGTGCCAGCAGCCAAGGGGTACTAGCGGGGTACCAAGAGACCCAGTACTTC.

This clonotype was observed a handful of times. This CDR3 is CASSLLEAYEQYF. In DNA form, the CDR3 reads TGTGCCAGCAGTTTACTAGAGGCTTACGAGCAGTACTTC. J is TRBJ2-7 and V is TRBV12-3 or TRBV12-4; no clear D gene. V was pared by 2 bases and J by 4 bases, with 9 bases between. The CDR3 is 13 amino acids.

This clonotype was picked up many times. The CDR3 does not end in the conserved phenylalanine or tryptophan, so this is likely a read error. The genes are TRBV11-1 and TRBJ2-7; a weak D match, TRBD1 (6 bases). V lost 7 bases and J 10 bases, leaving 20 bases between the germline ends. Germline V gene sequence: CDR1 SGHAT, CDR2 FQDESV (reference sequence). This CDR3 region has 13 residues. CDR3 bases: TGTGCCAGCAACTCCGAAATACAGGGTCGTCAGTACTCC. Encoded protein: CASNSEIQGRQYS.

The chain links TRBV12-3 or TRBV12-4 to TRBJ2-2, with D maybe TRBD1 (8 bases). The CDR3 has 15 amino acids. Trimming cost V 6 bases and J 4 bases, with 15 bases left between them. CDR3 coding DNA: TGTGCCAGCAGATTGACAGGGGAGGGCACCGGGGAGCTGTTTTTT. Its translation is CASRLTGEGTGELFF.

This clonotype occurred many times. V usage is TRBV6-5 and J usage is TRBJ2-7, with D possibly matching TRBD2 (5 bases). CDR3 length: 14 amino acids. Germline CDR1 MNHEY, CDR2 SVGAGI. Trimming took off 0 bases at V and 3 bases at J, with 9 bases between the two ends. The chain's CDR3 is CASSYSSEGYEQYF. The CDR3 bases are TGTGCCAGCAGTTACTCGAGTGAGGGCTACGAGCAGTACTTC.

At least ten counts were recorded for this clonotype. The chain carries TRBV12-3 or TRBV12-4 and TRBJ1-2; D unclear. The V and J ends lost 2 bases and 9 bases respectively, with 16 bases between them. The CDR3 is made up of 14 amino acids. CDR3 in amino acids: CASSLTDKPSSYTF. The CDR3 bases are TGTGCCAGCAGTTTAACCGACAAGCCATCCAGCTACACCTTC.

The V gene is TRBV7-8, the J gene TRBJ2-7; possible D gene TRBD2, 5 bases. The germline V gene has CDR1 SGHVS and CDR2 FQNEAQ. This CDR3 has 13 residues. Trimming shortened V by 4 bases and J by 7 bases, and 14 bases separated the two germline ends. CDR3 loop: CASSSSSPGEQYF. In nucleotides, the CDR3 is TGTGCCAGCAGCTCCAGTTCCCCGGGGGAGCAGTACTTC.